This entry lists 5 T cell receptor beta chains sequenced from one sample in a study of T cell repertoires in cytomegalovirus infection. TCRdb independently ran MiXCR on the reads; one entry per CDR3 protein. Of roughly 230,000 distinct CDR3 sequences listed, about 17% were seen once; the top ten hold about 45%. The sample comprised CD8+ T cells from PBMCs. All receptors derive from a human donor in good health (CMV status not recorded). Some clones in this sample may be carry-over from other donors' samples.

This clonotype has only one observation. The V and J genes are TRBV25-1 and TRBJ1-1; 7 nucleotides agree with TRBD1. Germline CDR1 and CDR2: MGHDK and SYGVNS. CDR3 size: 12 residues. V shed 6 bases and J 8 bases; nucleotides not matched to a gene: 6. The CDR3 region has the DNA TGTGCCAGCAGCGACCCAGGGGGAGAAGCTTTCTTT. Translating it yields CASSDPGGEAFF. Variable domain in full (rest from reference TRBV25-1 and TRBJ1-1): EADIYQTPRYLVIGTGKKITLECSQTMGHDKMYWYQQDPGMELHLIHYSYGVNSTEKGDLSSESTVSRIRTEHFPLTLESARPSHTSQYLCASSDPGGEAFFGQGTRLTVV.

This clonotype was counted at least ten times. The V gene is TRBV6-1, the J gene TRBJ2-3; 10 bases match TRBD1. V lost 0 bases to trimming and J lost 1 base; unmatched junction nucleotides: 4. In germline, CDR1 is MNHNS, CDR2 SASEGT. This CDR3 comprises 17 residues. The CDR3, as DNA: TGTGCCAGCAGTGAAGCGCTTGGGACAGGGGGCACAGATACGCAGTATTTT. This gives the protein CASSEALGTGGTDTQYF.

V is TRBV4-1 and J is TRBJ2-1; 13 bases fit TRBD2. The CDR3 loop spans 19 amino acids. V lost 6 bases to trimming and J lost 7 bases; unmatched junction nucleotides: 18. The V gene's germline CDR1 is MGHRA and CDR2 YSYEKL. The CDR3 region is CASSPIAQGLAGPGNEQFF. The DNA of the CDR3 is TGCGCCAGCAGTCCTATAGCCCAGGGACTAGCGGGGCCGGGTAATGAGCAGTTCTTC.

This clonotype was recorded at least ten times. J is TRBJ1-2 and V is TRBV7-8; 10 bases line up with TRBD1. In germline, CDR1 is SGHVS, CDR2 FQNEAQ. The CDR3 is made up of 16 amino acids. Trimming took 5 bases from V and 1 from J; bases not matched to a gene: 7. CDR3 DNA: TGTGCCAGCAGCCTCGGGACAGGGGAACTTAACTATGGCTACACCTTC. It specifies CASSLGTGELNYGYTF.

This clonotype was seen ten or more times. The chain has TRBV28 and TRBJ2-1; a possible D gene is TRBD2 (5 bases). Trimming removed 1 base at V and 6 bases at J, with 16 bases between. The CDR3 consists of 16 residues. CDR1 and CDR2 (germline): MDHEN, SYDVKM. The CDR3 sequence is CASSLYPSSPLNEQFF. The CDR3 DNA follows: TGTGCCAGCAGTTTATACCCTAGCTCCCCCCTCAATGAGCAGTTCTTC.